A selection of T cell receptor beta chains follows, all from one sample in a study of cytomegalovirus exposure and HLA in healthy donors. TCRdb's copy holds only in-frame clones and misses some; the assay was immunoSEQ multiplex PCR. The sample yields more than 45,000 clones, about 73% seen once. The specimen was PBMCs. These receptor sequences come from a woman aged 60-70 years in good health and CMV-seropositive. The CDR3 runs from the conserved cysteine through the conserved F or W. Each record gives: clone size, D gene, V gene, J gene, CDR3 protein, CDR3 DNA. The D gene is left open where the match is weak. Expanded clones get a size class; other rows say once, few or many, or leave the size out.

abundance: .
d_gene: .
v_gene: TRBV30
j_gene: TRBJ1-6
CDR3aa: CAWSATLTANNSPLHF
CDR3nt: TGTGCCTGGAGTGCCACCTTGACAGCCAATAATTCACCCCTCCACTTT

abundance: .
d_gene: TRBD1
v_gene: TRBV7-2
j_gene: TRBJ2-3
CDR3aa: CASSLEGQNTDTQYF
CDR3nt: TGTGCCAGCAGCTTAGAGGGACAGAATACAGATACGCAGTATTTT

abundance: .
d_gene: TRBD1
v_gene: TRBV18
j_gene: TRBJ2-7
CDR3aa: CASSPATGGTDEQYF
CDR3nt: TGTGCCAGCTCACCGGCGACAGGGGGCACGGACGAGCAGTACTTC

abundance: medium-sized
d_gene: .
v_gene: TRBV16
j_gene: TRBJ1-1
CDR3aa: CASSQDRRGAEAFF
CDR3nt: TGTGCCAGCAGCCAAGACAGGCGGGGGGCTGAAGCTTTCTTT

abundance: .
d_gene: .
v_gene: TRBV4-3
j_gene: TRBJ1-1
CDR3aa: CASSRDTGGTEAFF
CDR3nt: TGCGCCAGCAGCCGGGACACGGGAGGTACTGAAGCTTTCTTT

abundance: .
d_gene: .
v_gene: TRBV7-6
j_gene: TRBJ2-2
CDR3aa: CASSSRGGGYTGELFF
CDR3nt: TGTGCCAGCAGCTCCCGGGGAGGGGGGTACACCGGGGAGCTGTTTTTT

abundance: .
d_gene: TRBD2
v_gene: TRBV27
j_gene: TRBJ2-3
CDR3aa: CASERGRGLGGTQYF
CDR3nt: TGTGCCAGCGAGCGGGGGCGGGGCCTGGGTGGTACGCAGTATTTT

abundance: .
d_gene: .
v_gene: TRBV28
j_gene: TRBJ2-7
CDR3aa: CASSTDRQAFYEQYF
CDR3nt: TGTGCCAGCAGTACCGACCGACAGGCATTCTACGAGCAGTACTTC

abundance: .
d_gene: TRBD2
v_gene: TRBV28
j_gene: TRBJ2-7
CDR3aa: CASSFGGAAYEQYF
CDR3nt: TGTGCCAGCAGTTTCGGGGGGGCGGCCTACGAGCAGTACTTC

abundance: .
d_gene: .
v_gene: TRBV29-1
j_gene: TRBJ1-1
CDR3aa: CSVETGRRTEAFF
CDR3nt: TGCAGCGTTGAGACCGGGAGGAGGACTGAAGCTTTCTTT

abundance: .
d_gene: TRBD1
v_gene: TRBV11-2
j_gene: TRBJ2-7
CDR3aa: CASSLALRTGSNEQYF
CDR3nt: TGTGCCAGCAGCTTAGCCCTACGGACAGGGAGCAACGAGCAGTACTTC

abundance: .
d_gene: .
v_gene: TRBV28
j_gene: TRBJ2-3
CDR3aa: CASSLLQGGDTQYF
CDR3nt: TGTGCCAGCAGTTTACTCCAGGGTGGGGATACGCAGTATTTT

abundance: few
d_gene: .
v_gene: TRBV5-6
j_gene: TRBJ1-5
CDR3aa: CASSLGGHSNQPQHF
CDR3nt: TGTGCCAGCAGCTTGGGAGGGCATAGCAATCAGCCCCAGCATTTT

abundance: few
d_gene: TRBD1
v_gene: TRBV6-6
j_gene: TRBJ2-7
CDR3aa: CASSYSRPGGREQYF
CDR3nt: TGTGCCAGCAGTTACTCGAGACCAGGGGGCCGCGAGCAGTACTTC

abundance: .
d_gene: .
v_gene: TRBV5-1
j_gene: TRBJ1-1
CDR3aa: CASSLRGGQGNTEAFF
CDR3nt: TGCGCCAGCAGCTTGCGTGGAGGGCAGGGGAACACTGAAGCTTTCTTT

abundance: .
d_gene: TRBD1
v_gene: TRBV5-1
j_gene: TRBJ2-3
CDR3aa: CASSSQTGGADTQYF
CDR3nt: TGCGCCAGCAGCTCCCAAACAGGGGGCGCAGATACGCAGTATTTT

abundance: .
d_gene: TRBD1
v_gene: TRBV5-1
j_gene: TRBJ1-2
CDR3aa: CASSPKGGQNGYTF
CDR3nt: TGCGCCAGCAGCCCAAAAGGGGGACAGAATGGCTACACCTTC

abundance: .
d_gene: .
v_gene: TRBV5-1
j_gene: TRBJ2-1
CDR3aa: CASSLDGPSSYNEQFF
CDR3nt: TGCGCCAGCAGCTTGGATGGGCCCTCCTCCTACAATGAGCAGTTCTTC

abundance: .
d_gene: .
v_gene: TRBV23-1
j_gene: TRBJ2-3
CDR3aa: CASSQSAGCTDTQYF
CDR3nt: TGCGCCAGCAGTCAATCGGCAGGGTGCACAGATACGCAGTATTTT

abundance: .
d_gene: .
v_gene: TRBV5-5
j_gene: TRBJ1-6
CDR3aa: CASSLRQGRSPLHF
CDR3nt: TGTGCCAGCAGCTTGCGGCAGGGGCGCTCACCCCTCCACTTT

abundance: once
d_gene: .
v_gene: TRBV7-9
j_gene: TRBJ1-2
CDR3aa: CASSPMWGEANYGYTF
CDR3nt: TGTGCCAGCAGCCCGATGTGGGGGGAGGCTAACTATGGCTACACCTTC

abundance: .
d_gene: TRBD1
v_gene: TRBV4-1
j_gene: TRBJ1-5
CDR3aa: CASSQEGTGGNQPQHF
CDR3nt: TGCGCCAGCAGCCAAGAAGGGACAGGGGGCAATCAGCCCCAGCATTTT

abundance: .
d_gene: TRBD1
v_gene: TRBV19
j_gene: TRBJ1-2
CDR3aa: CASSSGQGAYGYTF
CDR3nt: TGTGCCAGTAGTAGCGGACAGGGGGCGTATGGCTACACCTTC

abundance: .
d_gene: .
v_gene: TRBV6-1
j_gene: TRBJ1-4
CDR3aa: CASSQGLLTEKLFF
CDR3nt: TGTGCCAGCAGCCAGGGACTGTTGACGGAAAAACTGTTTTTT

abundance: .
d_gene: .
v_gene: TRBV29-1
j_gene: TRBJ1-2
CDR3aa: CSVAQGSGYTF
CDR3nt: TGCAGCGTTGCCCAGGGGAGCGGCTACACCTTC

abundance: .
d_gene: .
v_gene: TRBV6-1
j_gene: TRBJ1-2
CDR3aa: CASSEFGGASQSYTF
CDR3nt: TGTGCCAGCAGTGAATTCGGAGGGGCCAGTCAGAGCTACACCTTC

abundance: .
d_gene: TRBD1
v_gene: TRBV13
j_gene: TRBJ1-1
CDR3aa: CASSYRDRSTEAFF
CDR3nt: TGTGCCAGCAGTTACCGGGACAGGTCGACTGAAGCTTTCTTT

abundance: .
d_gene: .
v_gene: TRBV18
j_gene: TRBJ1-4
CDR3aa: CASSPRVEEKLFF
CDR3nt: TGTGCCAGCTCACCCAGGGTAGAAGAAAAACTGTTTTTT

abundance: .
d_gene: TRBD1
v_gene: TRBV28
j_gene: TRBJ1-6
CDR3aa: CASKIGTGNNNSPLHF
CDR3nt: TGTGCCAGCAAAATCGGGACAGGGAACAATAACTCACCCCTCCACTTT

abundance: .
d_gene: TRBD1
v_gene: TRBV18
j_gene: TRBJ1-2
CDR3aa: CASSQQTGQGSSGYTF
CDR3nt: TGTGCCAGCTCACAGCAGACGGGACAGGGTAGTTCCGGCTACACCTTC

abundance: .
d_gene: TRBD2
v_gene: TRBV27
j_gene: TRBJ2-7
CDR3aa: CASSLAGGTYEQYF
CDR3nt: TGTGCCAGCAGTTTAGCGGGGGGGACCTACGAGCAGTACTTC

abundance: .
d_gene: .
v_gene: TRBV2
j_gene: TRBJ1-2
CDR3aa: CASSEEGGSYTF
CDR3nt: TGTGCCAGCAGTGAGGAGGGAGGAAGCTACACCTTC

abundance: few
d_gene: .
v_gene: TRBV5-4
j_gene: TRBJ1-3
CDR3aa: CASSSRTDSGNTIYF
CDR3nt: TGTGCCAGCAGCTCGAGGACAGACTCTGGAAACACCATATATTTT

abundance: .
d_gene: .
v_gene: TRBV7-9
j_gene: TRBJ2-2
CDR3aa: CSSTGDSNTGELFF
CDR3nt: TGTTCCAGCACCGGGGATTCAAACACCGGGGAGCTGTTTTTT

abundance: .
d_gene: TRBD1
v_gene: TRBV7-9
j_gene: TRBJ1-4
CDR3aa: CSSSLGSGTGLEKLFF
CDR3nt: TGTTCCAGCAGCTTAGGTTCCGGGACAGGCCTTGAAAAACTGTTTTTT